This TCR beta chain was identified during a study of T cell clonotyping in hematopoietic cell transplantation. Study summary: Cytoreduction preceded collection of pretransplant recipient samples.

Between the trimmed V and J ends, which lost 4 bases and 2 bases, there was a span of 14 bases. Germline lookup yields CDR1 GTSNPN and CDR2 SVGIG (reference sequence). CDR3 size: 14 residues. Study-wide results and caveats: At the given depth, recipient repertoires were over 97% de novo clonotypes. Recipient TCR diversity dropped after transplant; expanded clonotypes rose from day 30 to 180.

TCRdb's copy holds only in-frame clones and misses some; the assay was immunoSEQ multiplex PCR. The sample has about 76,000 clones, around 96% seen once. Time point indicated: recipient sample about 28 days before transplant, after cytoreduction. Comments on this clone: Antigen specificity is unknown.

The J gene is TRBJ1-2, the V gene TRBV30; weak D call: TRBD1 (5 bases). The specimen was peripheral blood mononuclear cells, collected before stem cell transplant. This TCR was sampled from a woman aged 45-59 years with acute myeloid leukemia. Some clones in this sample may be carry-over from other donors' samples. CDR3: CAWTNRNSNYGYTF. In nucleotides, the CDR3 is TGTGCCTGGACTAACAGGAATAGCAACTATGGCTACACCTTC.